Listed below are T cell receptor beta chains from one sample, sequenced in a study of T cell responses to AZD1222 COVID-19 vaccine. Clones were sequenced by immunoSEQ multiplex PCR, and TCRdb holds only the in-frame ones, with some missing. The sample includes some 130,000 clones, 93% of them seen just once. Sequencing was performed on peripheral blood, taken on day 0 of AZD1222 vaccination. The receptor source for this set is an adult in good health. Both conserved end residues are part of each CDR3. A D gene is named only where the DNA matches it firmly. Expanded clones are given a class, and other clones once, few, many or no size at all.

d_gene	v_gene	j_gene	abundance	CDR3nt	CDR3aa
TRBD1	TRBV27	TRBJ1-5	NA	TGTGCCAGCAGTCTCCAGGGGGACAATCAGCCCCAGCATTTT	CASSLQGDNQPQHF
NA	TRBV7-2	TRBJ1-2	once	TGTGCCAGCAGCTTAGAGGCAGGGTGGGGTGGCTACACCTTC	CASSLEAGWGGYTF
TRBD1	TRBV4-1	TRBJ1-1	few	TGCGCCAGCAGCCCTTTAGGGACAGCGAACACTGAAGCTTTCTTT	CASSPLGTANTEAFF
TRBD2	TRBV3-1/TRBV3-2	TRBJ2-5	NA	TGTGCCAGCAGCCAAGGACTAGCGGGGGGGTTGGAGACCCAGTACTTC	CASSQGLAGGLETQYF
TRBD1	TRBV5-1	TRBJ1-5	NA	TGCGCCAGCAGCCGGGGGACAGGGGAAAGCAATCAGCCCCAGCATTTT	CASSRGTGESNQPQHF
NA	TRBV27	TRBJ1-6	once	TGTGCCAGCAGTTTATGGGGAGCTACCTTTTCACCCCTCCACTTT	CASSLWGATFSPLHF
NA	TRBV7-9	TRBJ1-2	NA	TGTGCCAGCAGCCACGGACAAGGGAAGAGCTACACCTTC	CASSHGQGKSYTF
TRBD1	TRBV19	TRBJ1-2	NA	TGTGCCAGTAGAACAGGGGCCGACTATGGCTACACCTTC	CASRTGADYGYTF
NA	TRBV19	TRBJ1-2	NA	TGTGCCAGTAGTTACGACGGATCTAACTATGGCTACACCTTC	CASSYDGSNYGYTF
NA	TRBV9	TRBJ1-6	NA	TGTGCCAGCAGCGTAGGAGGGAATTCACCCCTCCACTTT	CASSVGGNSPLHF
TRBD2	TRBV10-3	TRBJ2-2	NA	TGTGCCATCAGCCGTGGCGGGGGGACCGCCGGGGAGCTGTTTTTT	CAISRGGGTAGELFF
NA	TRBV28	TRBJ1-5	NA	TGTGCCAGCAGTTCACAGGGTTATTTGGGGCCCCAGCATTTT	CASSSQGYLGPQHF
NA	TRBV5-1	TRBJ1-2	NA	TGCGCCAGCAGTCCCATGGGCGTTGCTAACTATGGCTACACCTTC	CASSPMGVANYGYTF
TRBD1	TRBV10-2	TRBJ1-1	NA	TGCGCCAGCAGTGAGGGACAGGGGTTTAGTGTTTTCTTT	CASSEGQGFSVFF
NA	TRBV5-4	TRBJ1-3	NA	TGTGCCAGCAGCTTCCCAGCCTCTGGAAACACCATATATTTT	CASSFPASGNTIYF
TRBD1	TRBV7-9	TRBJ2-5	NA	TGTGCCAGCAGCCCTGGACAGGGGGCCGTAGAGACCCAGTACTTC	CASSPGQGAVETQYF
TRBD1	TRBV7-2	TRBJ1-1	NA	TGTGCCAGCAGCCCTACGCAGGGGGGGGTGCAAGCTTTCTTT	CASSPTQGGVQAFF
TRBD1	TRBV6-5	TRBJ1-1	NA	TGTGCCAGCAGCCCCGACAGGGGGGTCAACACTGAAGCTTTCTTT	CASSPDRGVNTEAFF
NA	TRBV5-6	TRBJ2-5	NA	TGTGCCAGCAGCGCCCGAGGGGAGGAGACCCAGTACTTC	CASSARGEETQYF
NA	TRBV5-1	TRBJ2-7	NA	TGCGCCAGCAGCTTGGCCGCCGCAGCCTACGAGCAGTACTTC	CASSLAAAAYEQYF
TRBD2	TRBV10-2	TRBJ2-3	NA	TGCGCCAGCAGTGAATGGCTAGCGGGGGGGCGGACGCAGTATTTT	CASSEWLAGGRTQYF
TRBD1	TRBV6-5	TRBJ2-7	NA	TGTGCCAGCAGAGAGCCGGGACAGTCCTACGAGCAGTACTTC	CASREPGQSYEQYF
NA	TRBV19	TRBJ1-2	NA	TGTGCCAGTAAGGTTCAGGGGACTAACTATGGCTACACCTTC	CASKVQGTNYGYTF
TRBD1	TRBV10-3	TRBJ1-1	NA	TGTGCCATCAGTGAGTCGACCGATACAGGGGTGGCTTTCTTT	CAISESTDTGVAFF
NA	TRBV11-2	TRBJ1-2	NA	TGTGCCAGCACACTGACAGCTAACTATGGCTACACCTTC	CASTLTANYGYTF
NA	TRBV5-4	TRBJ2-4	NA	TGTGCCAGCAGCTTGGCCGGGACCTCCAAAAACATTCAGTACTTC	CASSLAGTSKNIQYF
NA	TRBV3-1/TRBV3-2	TRBJ2-7	NA	TGTGCCAGCAGCCAAGACAGCTACTACGAGCAGTACTTC	CASSQDSYYEQYF
NA	TRBV7-9	TRBJ2-1	NA	TGTGCCAGCAGTATGAATGCGGGCGTTAAGAATGAGCAGTTCTTC	CASSMNAGVKNEQFF
NA	TRBV7-2	TRBJ1-6	NA	TGTGCCAGCAGCTTAATGGGGGGCGGTAATAATTCACCCCTCCACTTT	CASSLMGGGNNSPLHF
TRBD1	TRBV5-1	TRBJ2-3	NA	TGCGCCAGCAGCACGGGACAGCCTAGCACAGATACGCAGTATTTT	CASSTGQPSTDTQYF
TRBD2	TRBV5-1	TRBJ2-5	NA	TGCGCCAGCAGCTTTCGACTAGCTGAGACCCAGTACTTC	CASSFRLAETQYF
NA	TRBV5-8	TRBJ1-3	NA	TGTGCCAGCAGCTTGGTTCGACAGAGCTCTGGAAACACCATATATTTT	CASSLVRQSSGNTIYF
TRBD1	TRBV7-2	TRBJ1-2	few	TGTGCCAGCAGCTCCTCAGGACAGGGTGGCTATGGCTACACCTTC	CASSSSGQGGYGYTF
TRBD1	TRBV28	TRBJ1-2	NA	TGTGCCAGCAGTTTCGACAGGGTGCATGGCTACACCTTC	CASSFDRVHGYTF
NA	TRBV10-3	TRBJ1-1	NA	TGTGCCATCAGTGATGACGACAGCCCTGAAGCTTTCTTT	CAISDDDSPEAFF
TRBD1	TRBV5-1	TRBJ2-2	NA	TGCGCCAGCAGCGAGGCCGGGACAGGGAACACCGGGGAGCTGTTTTTT	CASSEAGTGNTGELFF
NA	TRBV18	TRBJ2-7	NA	TGTGCCAGCTCACCAATCGGCACGGGGGAGCAGTACTTC	CASSPIGTGEQYF
TRBD1	TRBV5-6	TRBJ1-4	NA	TGTGCCAGCAGCTGGGACAGGGAGGATGAAAAACTGTTTTTT	CASSWDREDEKLFF
NA	TRBV12-3/TRBV12-4	TRBJ2-7	NA	TGTGCCAGCAGTTACCCCGCCCGCGAGCAGTACTTC	CASSYPAREQYF
NA	TRBV7-6	TRBJ1-6	NA	TGTGCCAGCAGCTTAGCTGGGCGCTCCTATAATTCACCCCTCCACTTT	CASSLAGRSYNSPLHF
TRBD1	TRBV5-6	TRBJ1-2	NA	TGTGCCAGCAGCTTGGTCCCGAGACAGGGGGCATCTGGCTACACCTTC	CASSLVPRQGASGYTF
TRBD1	TRBV19	TRBJ1-1	NA	TGTGCCAGTAGTATAACCTCGACAGGGTCGAACACTGAAGCTTTCTTT	CASSITSTGSNTEAFF
NA	TRBV4-1	TRBJ1-1	NA	TGCGCCAGCAGCCAAGACCACACTGAAGCTTTCTTT	CASSQDHTEAFF
NA	TRBV3-1/TRBV3-2	TRBJ1-6	NA	TGTGCCAGCAACTGGGAGGGCTCCTATAATTCACCCCTCCACTTT	CASNWEGSYNSPLHF
NA	TRBV6-5	TRBJ1-5	NA	TGTGCCAGCAGCCTGACAGGTGCCAGCAATCAGCCCCAGCATTTT	CASSLTGASNQPQHF
NA	TRBV11-2	TRBJ1-2	NA	TGTGCCAGCAGCTTAGCCAGGGACTATGGCTACACCTTC	CASSLARDYGYTF
NA	TRBV27	TRBJ1-1	once	TGTGCCAGCAGTTTTTTTATGAACACTGAAGCTTTCTTT	CASSFFMNTEAFF
NA	TRBV5-4	TRBJ1-2	NA	TGTGCCAGCAGCTTGGGACAGAACAACTATGGCTACACCTTC	CASSLGQNNYGYTF
NA	TRBV9	TRBJ2-2	NA	TGTGCCAGCAGCGGCGTGGGGGGTAACACCGGGGAGCTGTTTTTT	CASSGVGGNTGELFF
TRBD1	TRBV18	TRBJ1-1	once	TGTGCCAGCTCACCACTAACGTTACAGGGGGCTCGCGGTGAAGCTTTCTTT	CASSPLTLQGARGEAFF
TRBD1	TRBV18	TRBJ1-4	NA	TGTGCCAGCTCACCACCGGGGGACAGGGTGAGCGAAAAACTGTTTTTT	CASSPPGDRVSEKLFF
NA	TRBV7-2	TRBJ2-1	NA	TGTGCCAGCAGCTTAGTAATCGACTCCTACAATGAGCAGTTCTTC	CASSLVIDSYNEQFF
NA	TRBV19	TRBJ1-2	NA	TGTGCCAGTAGTTCCCAGACAGTCCCATGGGGCTACACCTTC	CASSSQTVPWGYTF
NA	TRBV29-1	TRBJ1-2	NA	TGCAGCGTTGTCAGGAGTAACTATGGCTACACCTTC	CSVVRSNYGYTF
NA	TRBV27	TRBJ1-5	NA	TGTGCCAGCAGTTTAGGGAGGGGCAATCAGCCCCAGCATTTT	CASSLGRGNQPQHF
NA	TRBV4-1	TRBJ1-1	NA	TGCGCCAGCAGCCAAGATGTCGGGGCGGGAGGGAACACTGAAGCTTTCTTT	CASSQDVGAGGNTEAFF
NA	TRBV6-1	TRBJ1-3	NA	TGTGCCAGCAGTGAAGCGGAGGGTTCCTCTGGAAACACCATATATTTT	CASSEAEGSSGNTIYF
NA	TRBV19	TRBJ1-5	NA	TGTGCCAGTAGTGTCACAGGGAGGGATCAGCCCCAGCATTTT	CASSVTGRDQPQHF